These 3 T cell receptor beta chains were all obtained from the same sample, sequenced in a study of response to subunit inactivated influenza vaccine. Each CDR3 protein gets one entry after TCRdb re-called the RT-PCR reads with MiXCR. The sample carries roughly 540,000 distinct CDR3 sequences, around a quarter recorded once. These data were also reused for a study on T cells expressing NK-cell markers. As that report states: Production of TCR beta cDNA relied on 5'RACE template switching with UMIs.

Material: CD4+ T cells sorted from PBMCs, obtained 11 to 12 days after vaccination. The receptor set was obtained from a man aged 45-60 years who received an inactivated influenza vaccine.

The chain is built from TRBV12-3 or TRBV12-4 and TRBJ1-2; tentative D call: TRBD1 (6 bases). The CDR3 spans 13 residues. The ends were cut back, 6 bases at V and 8 bases at J, with 16 bases in the middle. The CDR3 DNA sequence: TGTGCCAGCAGCCCCGGGACATTGGGGGGCTACACCTTC. Protein product: CASSPGTLGGYTF.

The chain recombines TRBV28 with TRBJ1-1, with D perhaps matching TRBD1 (6 bases). Germline lookup yields CDR1 MDHEN and CDR2 SYDVKM. Deletions cut 3 bases from V and 2 bases from J, with 10 bases between. This CDR3 spans 14 amino acids. CDR3 bases: TGTGCCAGCAGTTTCGGACAGTTCAACACTGAAGCTTTCTTT. Translating gives CASSFGQFNTEAFF.

There are a few counts of this clonotype. The V and J genes are TRBV12-3 or TRBV12-4 and TRBJ2-4; no firm D call. V shed 2 bases and J shed 0 bases, with 11 bases lying between them. CDR3 length: 16 amino acids. CDR3 DNA: TGTGCCAGCAGTTTACTGCCAGCGATAGCCAAAAACATTCAGTACTTC. This sequence encodes CASSLLPAIAKNIQYF.